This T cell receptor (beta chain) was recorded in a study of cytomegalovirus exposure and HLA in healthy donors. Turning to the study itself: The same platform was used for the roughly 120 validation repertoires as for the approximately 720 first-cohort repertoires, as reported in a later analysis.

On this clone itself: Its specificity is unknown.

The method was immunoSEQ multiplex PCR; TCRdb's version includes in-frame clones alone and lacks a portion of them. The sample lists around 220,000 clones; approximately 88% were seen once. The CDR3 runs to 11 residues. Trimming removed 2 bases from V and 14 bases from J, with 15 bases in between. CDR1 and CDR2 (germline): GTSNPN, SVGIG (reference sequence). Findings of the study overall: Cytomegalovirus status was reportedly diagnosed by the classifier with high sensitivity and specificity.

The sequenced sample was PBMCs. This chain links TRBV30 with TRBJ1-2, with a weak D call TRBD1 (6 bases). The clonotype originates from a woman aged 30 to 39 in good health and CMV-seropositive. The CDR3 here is CAWSSNREGTF. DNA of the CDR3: TGTGCCTGGAGTTCCAACAGGGAGGGTACCTTC.